This T cell receptor (beta chain) emerged from a study of T cells in Graves' hyperthyroidism and ophthalmopathy. Whole-study results and caveats: A model built on 13 V-J features separated ophthalmopathy from stable hyperthyroidism.

The germline gives CDR1 MNHEY, CDR2 SMNVEV (reference sequence). This CDR3 contains 14 residues. The V end was cut by 4 bases, the J end by 4 bases, with 14 bases between. This clonotype was detected many times. What it binds is unknown. The diagnostic basis comprised clinical symptoms, serum thyroxine and TRAb, thyroid ultrasound and orbital computed tomography. TCR beta CDR3 region amplification was performed from RNA transcripts. Using the HTBI primer set, a first-round RT-PCR was run on the TCR CDR3. TCRdb itself ran the multiplex PCR reads through MiXCR, one entry per CDR3 protein. The sample gives about 280,000 distinct CDR3 sequences, approximately 26% of which show up once; 25% to 30% is in the top ten.

Sequencing input: blood. The gene calls are TRBV27 and TRBJ2-7; no reliable D call. The TCR originated in a man between 35 and 55 years old with Graves' hyperthyroidism that later progressed to Graves' ophthalmopathy. The CDR3 is CASSYKPDGYEQYF. CDR3 DNA: TGTGCCAGCAGTTATAAACCCGACGGGTACGAGCAGTACTTC.